This is a list of T cell receptor beta chains from one sample in a study of blood T cell repertoires in COVID-19. Clones were read by immunoSEQ multiplex PCR, and TCRdb kept only the in-frame ones, dropping some. Found here are some 69,000 clones, 82% of them singletons; the top ten hold 1.8%. The sequenced sample was peripheral blood. These receptors were collected from an older woman with acute or convalescent COVID-19. Each CDR3 is given with its conserved first and last residue. The D gene is left open where the match is weak. Clone sizes are given selectively: once, few, many, or a class where the clone is expanded.

>TRBV6-5|TRBJ1-2|-|-
CASSRLGDYGYTF
TGTGCCAGCAGTCGACTAGGGGACTATGGCTACACCTTC
>TRBV28|TRBJ1-5|-|few
CASSAGQGGQPQHF
TGTGCCAGCAGTGCGGGGCAGGGAGGTCAGCCCCAGCATTTT
>TRBV4-1|TRBJ1-1|TRBD1|-
CASSQAGTGAVHTEAFF
TGCGCCAGCAGCCAAGCCGGGACAGGGGCCGTGCACACTGAAGCTTTCTTT
>TRBV5-6|TRBJ1-5|TRBD1|-
CASSSHRGSNQPQHF
TGTGCCAGCAGCTCCCACAGGGGCAGCAATCAGCCCCAGCATTTT
>TRBV5-4|TRBJ2-3|TRBD2|-
CASSAAGLPMGTQYF
TGTGCCAGCAGCGCAGCGGGACTACCGATGGGTACGCAGTATTTT
>TRBV6-5|TRBJ1-2|-|-
CASISRGGGYGYTF
TGTGCCAGCATATCCAGGGGAGGGGGGTATGGCTACACCTTC
>TRBV7-9|TRBJ1-1|-|-
CASSDTGSEAFF
TGTGCCAGCAGCGACACAGGGTCTGAAGCTTTCTTT
>TRBV27|TRBJ2-3|TRBD2|-
CASSSPLAGFTDTQYF
TGTGCCAGCAGTTCACCACTAGCGGGATTCACAGATACGCAGTATTTT
>TRBV5-1|TRBJ1-2|-|-
CASSLGQTYGYTF
TGCGCCAGCAGCTTGGGACAAACTTATGGCTACACCTTC
>TRBV15|TRBJ1-1|-|-
CATSRERGNTEAFF
TGTGCCACCAGCAGAGAAAGAGGGAACACTGAAGCTTTCTTT
>TRBV7-2|TRBJ2-7|-|-
CASSDRQGEQYF
TGTGCCAGCAGTGACAGACAAGGCGAGCAGTACTTC
>TRBV27|TRBJ1-2|-|once
CASSLSGGYGYTF
TGTGCCAGCAGTTTATCTGGGGGGTATGGCTACACCTTC
>TRBV9|TRBJ2-1|TRBD1|-
CASSDMTGGSYNEQFF
TGTGCCAGCAGCGATATGACAGGGGGCTCCTACAATGAGCAGTTCTTC
>TRBV28|TRBJ2-3|-|-
CASRRTRGPNTDTQYF
TGTGCCAGCAGGAGGACGCGGGGACCCAACACAGATACGCAGTATTTT
>TRBV2|TRBJ2-5|-|-
CASSALRRGEVKTQYF
TGTGCCAGCAGTGCATTACGGAGGGGTGAAGTGAAGACCCAGTACTTC
>TRBV6-5|TRBJ1-1|-|once
CATSIFGEGAFF
TGTGCCACCTCCATATTTGGGGAGGGAGCTTTCTTT
>TRBV7-9|TRBJ1-2|-|-
CASSLGSLTPNYGYTF
TGTGCCAGCAGCTTAGGCAGTCTCACACCGAACTATGGCTACACCTTC